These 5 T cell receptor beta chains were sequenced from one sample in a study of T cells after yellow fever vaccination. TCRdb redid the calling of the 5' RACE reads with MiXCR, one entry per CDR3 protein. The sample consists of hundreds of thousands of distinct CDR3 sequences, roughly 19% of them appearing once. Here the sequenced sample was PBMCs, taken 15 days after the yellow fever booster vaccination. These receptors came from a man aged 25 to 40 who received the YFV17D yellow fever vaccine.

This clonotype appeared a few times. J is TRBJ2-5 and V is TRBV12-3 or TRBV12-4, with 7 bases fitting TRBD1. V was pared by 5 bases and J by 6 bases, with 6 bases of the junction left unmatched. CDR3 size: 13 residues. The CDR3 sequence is CASSPDRRQTQYF. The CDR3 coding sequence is TGTGCCAGCAGTCCGGACAGGAGGCAGACCCAGTACTTC.

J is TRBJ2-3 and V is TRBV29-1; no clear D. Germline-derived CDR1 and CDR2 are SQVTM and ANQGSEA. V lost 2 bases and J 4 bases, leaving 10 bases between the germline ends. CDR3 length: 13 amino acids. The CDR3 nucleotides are TGCAGCGTTGAAATGGGGTCGGCAGATACGCAGTATTTT. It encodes CSVEMGSADTQYF.

For the CDR3, the DNA is TGTGCCAGCAGCTTATATGGGTATGGCTACACCTTC. It specifies CASSLYGYGYTF. The gene calls are TRBV11-2 and TRBJ1-2; no reliable D call. CDR1 SGHAT and CDR2 FQNNGV come from the germline V gene. There are 12 residues in the CDR3. Trimming shortened V by 2 bases and J by 5 bases, and 6 bases separated the two germline ends.

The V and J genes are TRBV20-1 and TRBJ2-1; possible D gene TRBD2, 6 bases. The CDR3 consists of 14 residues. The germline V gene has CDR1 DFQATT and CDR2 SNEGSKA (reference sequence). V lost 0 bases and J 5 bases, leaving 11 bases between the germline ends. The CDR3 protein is CSARDRAGNNEQFF. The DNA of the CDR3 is TGCAGTGCTAGAGATCGGGCGGGAAACAATGAGCAGTTCTTC.

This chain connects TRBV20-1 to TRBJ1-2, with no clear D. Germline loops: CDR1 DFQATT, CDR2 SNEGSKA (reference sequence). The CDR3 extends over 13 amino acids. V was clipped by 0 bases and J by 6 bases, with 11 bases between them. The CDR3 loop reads CSARDNWEDGYTF. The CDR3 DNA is TGCAGTGCTAGAGATAATTGGGAGGATGGCTACACCTTC.